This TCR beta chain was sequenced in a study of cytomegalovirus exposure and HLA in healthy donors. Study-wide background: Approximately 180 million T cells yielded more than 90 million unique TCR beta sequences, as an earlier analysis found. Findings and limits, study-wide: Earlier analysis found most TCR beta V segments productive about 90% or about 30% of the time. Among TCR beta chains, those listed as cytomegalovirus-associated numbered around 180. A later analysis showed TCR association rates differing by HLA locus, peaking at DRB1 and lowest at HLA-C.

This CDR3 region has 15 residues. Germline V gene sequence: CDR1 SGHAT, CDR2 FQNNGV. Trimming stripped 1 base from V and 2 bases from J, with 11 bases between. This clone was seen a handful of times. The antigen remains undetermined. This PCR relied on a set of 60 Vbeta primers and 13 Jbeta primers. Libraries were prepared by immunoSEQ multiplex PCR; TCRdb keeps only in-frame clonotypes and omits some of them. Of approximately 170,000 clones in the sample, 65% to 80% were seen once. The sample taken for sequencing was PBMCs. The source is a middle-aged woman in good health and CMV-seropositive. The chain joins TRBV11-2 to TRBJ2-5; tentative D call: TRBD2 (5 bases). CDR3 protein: CASSLVLTTQETQYF. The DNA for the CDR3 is TGTGCCAGCAGCTTAGTCTTGACTACACAAGAGACCCAGTACTTC. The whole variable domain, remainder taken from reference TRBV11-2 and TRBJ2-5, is EAGVAQSPRYKIIEKRQSVAFWCNPISGHATLYWYQQILGQGPKLLIQFQNNGVVDDSQLPKDRFSAERLKGVDSTLKIQPAKLEDSAVYLCASSLVLTTQETQYFGPGTRLLVL.